Below, one T cell receptor beta chain is given with its context. The data stem from a study of blood T cell repertoires in COVID-19. Original methodology: Researchers report that nucleated cell counts were estimated from reference gene primer amplification. TCRdb's copy holds only in-frame clones and misses some; the assay was immunoSEQ multiplex PCR. That table is the source of V, J and clone size, and D and trimming were worked out from the DNA. This table holds approximately 76,000 clones, roughly four fifths found once. The CDR3 loop spans 17 amino acids. CDR1 SGHAT and CDR2 FQNNGV come from the germline V gene. Trimming cost V 0 bases and J 4 bases, with 16 bases left between them.

Source material: peripheral blood. The sequence derives from a woman aged 55-75 years with acute or convalescent COVID-19. The chain has TRBV11-2 and TRBJ2-1; D may be TRBD1 (6 bases). For the CDR3, the DNA is TGTGCCAGCAGCTTAGACCCCAGGGGTCAAGGGTACAATGAGCAGTTCTTC. This translates into CASSLDPRGQGYNEQFF.